This T cell receptor (beta chain) stems from a study of CD8 T cell repertoires and HIV-1 epitope variants. This table comes from immunoSEQ multiplex PCR, and its TCRdb copy is limited to in-frame clones, with some not included. The table includes roughly 100,000 clones, roughly four fifths detected once. CDR1 and CDR2 (germline): SGHRS, YFSETQ. The V end was cut by 4 bases, the J end by 7 bases, with 14 bases between. CDR3 size: 14 residues. The TCR was taken from a male donor with HIV. Sequenced: uncultured baseline CD8+ T cells from peripheral blood mononuclear cells (PBMCs). The rearrangement joins TRBV5-1 to TRBJ2-2; no firm D call. In DNA, the CDR3 is TGCGCCAGCAGCCGCGCAGGCGGAGACGGGGAGCTGTTTTTT. Encoded protein: CASSRAGGDGELFF.